Listed below are T cell receptor beta chains from one sample, sequenced in a study of T cells after yellow fever vaccination. Using its own MiXCR run on the 5' RACE reads, TCRdb lists one record per CDR3 protein. The sample includes 510,000 or so distinct CDR3 sequences, about 19% seen only once; the top ten take roughly an eighth. Sequenced here: PBMCs, sampled 15 days after the yellow fever booster vaccination. These TCRs come from a man between 25 and 39 years old who received the YFV17D yellow fever vaccine. Both conserved end residues are part of each CDR3. D genes are given only for firm matches. Where a row states a size, it is once, few, many or the class of an expanded clone; other rows omit it.

V	D	J	size	DNA	CDR3
TRBV6-2/TRBV6-3	TRBD2	TRBJ2-7	few	TGTGCCAGCAGGACTAGCGGGAGAGACGAGCAGTACTTC	CASRTSGRDEQYF
TRBV25-1	-	TRBJ2-7	-	TGTGCCAGCAGCCCAGAGAGCTACGAGCAGTACTTC	CASSPESYEQYF
TRBV28	-	TRBJ1-1	few	TGTGCCAGCAGGTTACCCAGCAGGAACACTGAAGCTTTCTTT	CASRLPSRNTEAFF
TRBV30	-	TRBJ2-1	few	TGTGCCTGGAGTGTCGGGGTTTTGAGTGAGCAGTTCTTC	CAWSVGVLSEQFF
TRBV10-3	-	TRBJ1-3	few	TGTGCCATCAGTGAAACAGGTTACTCTGGAAACACCATATATTTT	CAISETGYSGNTIYF
TRBV6-1	TRBD1	TRBJ2-7	-	TGTGCCAGCAGCAAGAGGGGGCCGGGCGAGCAGTACTTC	CASSKRGPGEQYF
TRBV14	-	TRBJ2-3	few	TGTGCCAGCAGCCAAGCTCCTCGAGCAGATACGCAGTATTTT	CASSQAPRADTQYF
TRBV20-1	-	TRBJ2-2	-	TGCAGTGCTAGCGCGACTATGGGCGGGGAGCTGTTTTTT	CSASATMGGELFF
TRBV12-3/TRBV12-4	-	TRBJ2-5	few	TGTGCCAGCAGCTCCGGGACCCTTTTGAAAGAGACCCAGTACTTC	CASSSGTLLKETQYF
TRBV7-2	TRBD1	TRBJ2-1	-	TGTGCCAGCAGCTCCAGTCGGTCGGGACAGATATACAATGAGCAGTTCTTC	CASSSSRSGQIYNEQFF
TRBV27	-	TRBJ2-1	few	TGTGCCAGCAGTTTATCGGCTGATGAGCAGTTCTTC	CASSLSADEQFF
TRBV19	-	TRBJ2-1	few	TGTGCCAGTAGTGCCTCCCTCGCGGGTGAGCAGTTCTTC	CASSASLAGEQFF
TRBV15	TRBD1	TRBJ1-1	many	TGTGCCACCAGCAGAGATACAGGGGTTGACACTGAAGCTTTCTTT	CATSRDTGVDTEAFF
TRBV10-3	-	TRBJ2-3	few	TGTGCCATCAGTGCGGAGCTCTCGCGGAGGACAGATACGCAGTATTTT	CAISAELSRRTDTQYF
TRBV6-5	TRBD2	TRBJ2-3	-	TGTGCCAGCAGTTTCCGACTAGCGGGACGCACAGATACGCAGTATTTT	CASSFRLAGRTDTQYF
TRBV7-2	TRBD1	TRBJ2-3	-	TGTGCCAGCAGCGCCGGACAGGGGGCGCAGAATACGCAGTATTTT	CASSAGQGAQNTQYF
TRBV19	TRBD2	TRBJ2-3	few	TGTGCCAGTAGGCAGACTAGCGGGAGAAAGACAGATACGCAGTATTTT	CASRQTSGRKTDTQYF
TRBV7-2	TRBD2	TRBJ2-2	-	TGTGCCAGCAGCCCTGGACTAGCGAGCGGGGAGCTGTTTTTT	CASSPGLASGELFF
TRBV9	-	TRBJ2-5	-	TGTGCCAGCAGCGTAGAAAGGCCAGGGTCTTCCCAAGAGACCCAGTACTTC	CASSVERPGSSQETQYF
TRBV28	TRBD2	TRBJ2-4	-	TGTGCCAGCAGTTTATGGGTCACTAGCGGGAGTGACATTCAGTACTTC	CASSLWVTSGSDIQYF
TRBV2	-	TRBJ1-5	-	TGTGCCAGCAGTGAAGCGCTTCCGGGGTTGTCAGGTCAGCCCCAGCATTTT	CASSEALPGLSGQPQHF
TRBV3-2	-	TRBJ2-1	-	TGTGCCTGCAGCCAAGGGGAGACTTCTAGCTCCTACAATGAGCAGTTCTTC	CACSQGETSSSYNEQFF
TRBV5-1	TRBD2	TRBJ2-7	many	TGCGCCAGCACGGGAGGTCGGCAGGAACCCTACGAGCAGTACTTC	CASTGGRQEPYEQYF
TRBV12-3/TRBV12-4	TRBD2	TRBJ2-7	-	TGTGCCAGCGGAACTAGCGTAAACTACGAGCAGTACTTC	CASGTSVNYEQYF
TRBV29-1	-	TRBJ2-6	few	TGCAGCGTTGGAAGAGGGGGGACAAAACACCGTTCTGGGGCCAACGTCCTGACTTTC	CSVGRGGTKHRSGANVLTF
TRBV12-3/TRBV12-4	-	TRBJ2-3	few	TGTGCCAGCAGCTGGACTGCTAGCACAGATACGCAGTATTTT	CASSWTASTDTQYF
TRBV5-4	TRBD2	TRBJ2-7	-	TGTGCCAGCAGCTCTCCTAGCGGGAGCTCCTACGAGCAGTACTTC	CASSSPSGSSYEQYF
TRBV29-1	-	TRBJ1-2	few	TGCAGCGTTGGTGTGGAGGGTTCCGGCTACACCTTC	CSVGVEGSGYTF
TRBV29-1	TRBD1	TRBJ1-1	-	TGCAGCGCCGACAGGGGACCGAACACTGAAGCTTTCTTT	CSADRGPNTEAFF
TRBV5-1	-	TRBJ2-5	-	TGCGCCAGCAGCTTGTCAAAAGACGGGGAGACGGAGACCCAGTACTTC	CASSLSKDGETETQYF
TRBV7-9	-	TRBJ2-3	few	TGTGCCAGCAGCCGGACAAAAGGCACAGATACGCAGTATTTT	CASSRTKGTDTQYF
TRBV30	TRBD1	TRBJ1-2	-	TGTGCCTGGAGGACGGGACAGGGGGTGGGCTACACCTTC	CAWRTGQGVGYTF
TRBV20-1	-	TRBJ2-6	few	TGCAGTGCTTGGGACCACCCGGCCAACGTCCTGACTTTC	CSAWDHPANVLTF
TRBV7-2	-	TRBJ2-1	few	TGTGCCAGCAGCTTAGAGCTCGGTGAGCAGTTCTTC	CASSLELGEQFF
TRBV5-1	-	TRBJ1-1	few	TGCGCCAGCAGCTTGAGCTCGCCGGGGTGGAACACTGAAGCTTTCTTT	CASSLSSPGWNTEAFF
TRBV3-1	-	TRBJ2-1	few	TGTGCCAGCAGCCAAGACTGGAAAAATGAGCAGTTCTTC	CASSQDWKNEQFF
TRBV15	-	TRBJ2-5	-	TGTGCCACCAGCAGAGACCGGGGACCAGAGTACTTC	CATSRDRGPEYF
TRBV20-1	TRBD2	TRBJ2-5	-	TGCAGTGCTAAGGCTGGAGGGAGGGGTGAGACCCAGTACTTC	CSAKAGGRGETQYF
TRBV18	-	TRBJ2-2	-	TGTGCCAGCTCACCTTTCACGCCGGATACCGGGGAGCTGTTTTTT	CASSPFTPDTGELFF
TRBV24-1	-	TRBJ2-3	-	TGTGCCACCAGTGAGGGGACCCCCCACCACACAGATACGCAGTATTTT	CATSEGTPHHTDTQYF
TRBV6-7	-	TRBJ1-6	few	TGTGCCAGCAGTTACTCGAGGCTAAGGTTTCATTCACCCCTCCACTTT	CASSYSRLRFHSPLHF